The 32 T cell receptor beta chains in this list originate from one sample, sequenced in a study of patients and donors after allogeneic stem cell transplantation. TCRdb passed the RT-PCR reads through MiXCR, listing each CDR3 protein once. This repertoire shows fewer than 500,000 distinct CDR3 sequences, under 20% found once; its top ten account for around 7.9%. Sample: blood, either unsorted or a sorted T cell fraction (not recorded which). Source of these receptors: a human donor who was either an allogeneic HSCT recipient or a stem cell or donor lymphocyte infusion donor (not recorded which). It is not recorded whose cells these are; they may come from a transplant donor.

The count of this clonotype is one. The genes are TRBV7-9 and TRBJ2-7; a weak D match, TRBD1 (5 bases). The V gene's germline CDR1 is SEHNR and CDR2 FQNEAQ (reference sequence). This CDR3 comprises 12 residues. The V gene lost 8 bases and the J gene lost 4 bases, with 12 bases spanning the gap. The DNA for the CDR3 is TGTGCCAGCGGCCGTAAGGGGTACGAGCAGTACTTC. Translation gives CASGRKGYEQYF.

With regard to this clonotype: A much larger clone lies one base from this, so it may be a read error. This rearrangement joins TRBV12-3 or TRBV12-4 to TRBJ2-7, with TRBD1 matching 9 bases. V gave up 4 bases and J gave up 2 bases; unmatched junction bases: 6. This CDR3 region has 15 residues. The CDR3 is CASSYRDRATYEQYF. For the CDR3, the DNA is TGTGCCAGCAGTTACCGGGACAGGGCGACCTACGAGCAGTACTTC.

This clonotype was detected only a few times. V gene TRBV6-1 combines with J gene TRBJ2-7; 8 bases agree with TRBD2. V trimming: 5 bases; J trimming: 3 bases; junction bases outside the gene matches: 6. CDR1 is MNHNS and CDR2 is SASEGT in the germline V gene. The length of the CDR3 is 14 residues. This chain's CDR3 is CASSPTSVVYEQYF. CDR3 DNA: TGTGCCAGCAGTCCGACTAGCGTAGTCTACGAGCAGTACTTC.

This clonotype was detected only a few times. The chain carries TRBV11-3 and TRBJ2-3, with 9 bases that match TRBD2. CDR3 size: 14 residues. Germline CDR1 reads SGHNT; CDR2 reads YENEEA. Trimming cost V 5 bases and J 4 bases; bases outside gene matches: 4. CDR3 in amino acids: CASSPSGRSDTQYF. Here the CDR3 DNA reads TGTGCCAGCAGCCCAAGCGGGAGGTCAGATACGCAGTATTTT.

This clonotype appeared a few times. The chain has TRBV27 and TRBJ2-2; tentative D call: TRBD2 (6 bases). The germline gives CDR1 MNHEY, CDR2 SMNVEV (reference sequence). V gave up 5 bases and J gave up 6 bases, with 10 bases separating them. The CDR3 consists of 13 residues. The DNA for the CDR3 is TGTGCCAGCAGTATCCGGGGGTCCGGGGAGCTGTTTTTT. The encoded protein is CASSIRGSGELFF.

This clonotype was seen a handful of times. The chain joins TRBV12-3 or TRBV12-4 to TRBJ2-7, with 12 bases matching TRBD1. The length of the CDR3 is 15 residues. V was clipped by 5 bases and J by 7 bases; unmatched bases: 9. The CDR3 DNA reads TGTGCCAGCAGTCTATGGGACAGGGGGCAAGGTGAGCAGTACTTC. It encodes CASSLWDRGQGEQYF.

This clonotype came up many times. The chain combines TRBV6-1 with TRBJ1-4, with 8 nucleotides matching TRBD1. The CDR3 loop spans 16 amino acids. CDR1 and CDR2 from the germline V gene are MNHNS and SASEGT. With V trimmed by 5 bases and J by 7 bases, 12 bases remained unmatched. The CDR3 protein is CASSRATGVGAEKLFF. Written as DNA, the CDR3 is TGTGCCAGCAGTCGAGCGACAGGGGTTGGAGCTGAAAAACTGTTTTTT.

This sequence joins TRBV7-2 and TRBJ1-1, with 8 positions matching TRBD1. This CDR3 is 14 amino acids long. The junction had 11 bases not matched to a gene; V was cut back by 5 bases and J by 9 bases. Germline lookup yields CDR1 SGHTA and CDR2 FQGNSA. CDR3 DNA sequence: TGTGCCAGCAGCGCCCGACAGGGGAGGGCGAAAGCTTTCTTT. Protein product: CASSARQGRAKAFF. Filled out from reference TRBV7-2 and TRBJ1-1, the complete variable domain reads GAGVSQSPSNKVTEKGKDVELRCDPISGHTALYWYRQSLGQGLEFLIYFQGNSAPDKSGLPSDRFSAERTGGSVSTLTIQRTQQEDSAVYLCASSARQGRAKAFFGQGTRLTVV.

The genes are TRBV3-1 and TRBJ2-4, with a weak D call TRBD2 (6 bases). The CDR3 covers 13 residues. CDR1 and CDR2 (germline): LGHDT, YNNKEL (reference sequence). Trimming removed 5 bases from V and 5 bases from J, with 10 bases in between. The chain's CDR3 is CASSGGLQNIQYF. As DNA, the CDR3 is TGTGCCAGCAGCGGAGGACTACAAAACATTCAGTACTTC. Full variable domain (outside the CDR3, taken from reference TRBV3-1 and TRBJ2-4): DTAVSQTPKYLVTQMGNDKSIKCEQNLGHDTMYWYKQDSKKFLKIMFSYNNKELIINETVPNRFSPKSPDKAHLNLHINSLELGDSAVYFCASSGGLQNIQYFGAGTRLSVL.

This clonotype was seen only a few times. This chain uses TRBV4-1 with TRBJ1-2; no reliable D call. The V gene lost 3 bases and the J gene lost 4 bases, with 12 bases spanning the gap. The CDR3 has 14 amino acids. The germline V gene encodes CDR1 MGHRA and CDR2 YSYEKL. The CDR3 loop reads CASSHPLRTYGYTF. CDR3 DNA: TGCGCCAGCAGCCACCCCCTCCGGACCTATGGCTACACCTTC.

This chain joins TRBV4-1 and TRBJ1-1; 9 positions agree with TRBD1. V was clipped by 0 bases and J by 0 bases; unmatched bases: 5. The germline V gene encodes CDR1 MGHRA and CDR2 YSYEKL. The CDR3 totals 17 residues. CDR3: CASSQDGQGKLNTEAFF. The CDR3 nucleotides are TGCGCCAGCAGCCAAGATGGACAGGGGAAATTGAACACTGAAGCTTTCTTT.

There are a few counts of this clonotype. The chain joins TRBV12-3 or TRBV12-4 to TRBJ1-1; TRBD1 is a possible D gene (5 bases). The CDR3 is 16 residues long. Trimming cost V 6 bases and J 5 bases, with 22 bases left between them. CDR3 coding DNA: TGTGCCAGCAGCCAAAGGGTACAGGCCAAAAGGACTGAAGCTTTCTTT. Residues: CASSQRVQAKRTEAFF.

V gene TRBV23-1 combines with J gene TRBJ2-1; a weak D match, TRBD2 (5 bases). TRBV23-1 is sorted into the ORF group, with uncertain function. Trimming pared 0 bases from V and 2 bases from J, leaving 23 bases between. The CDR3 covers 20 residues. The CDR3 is CASSQSDRGSPPTTYNEQFF. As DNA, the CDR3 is TGCGCCAGCAGTCAATCGGACCGGGGAAGCCCACCTACTACCTACAATGAGCAGTTCTTC.

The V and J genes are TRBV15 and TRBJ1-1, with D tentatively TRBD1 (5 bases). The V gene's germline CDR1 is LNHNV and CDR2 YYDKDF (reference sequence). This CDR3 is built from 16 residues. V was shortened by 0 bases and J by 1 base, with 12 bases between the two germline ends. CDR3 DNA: TGTGCCACCAGCAGAGATGGGGCAGGGCAGAACACTGAAGCTTTCTTT. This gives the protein CATSRDGAGQNTEAFF.

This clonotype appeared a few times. The CDR3: CASSEWVPKGALGGYTF. DNA for the CDR3: TGTGCCAGCAGTGAATGGGTCCCCAAAGGGGCTCTAGGTGGCTACACCTTC. The rearrangement joins TRBV2 to TRBJ1-2; D is possibly TRBD1 (5 bases). The CDR3 sequence is 17 residues long. V was cut by 2 bases and J by 7 bases, with 23 bases left in between. From germline, CDR1 is SNHLY and CDR2 FYNNEI.

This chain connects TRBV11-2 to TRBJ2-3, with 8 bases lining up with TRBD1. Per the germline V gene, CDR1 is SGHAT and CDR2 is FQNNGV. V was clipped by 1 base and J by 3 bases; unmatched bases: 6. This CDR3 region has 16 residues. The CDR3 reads CASSLGQGRRTDTQYF. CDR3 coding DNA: TGTGCCAGCAGCTTAGGACAGGGGAGGCGAACAGATACGCAGTATTTT.

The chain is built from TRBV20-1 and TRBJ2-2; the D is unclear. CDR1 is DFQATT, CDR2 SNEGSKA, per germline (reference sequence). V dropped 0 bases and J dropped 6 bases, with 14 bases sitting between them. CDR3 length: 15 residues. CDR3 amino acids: CSARELRTPSGELFF. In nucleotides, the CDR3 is TGCAGTGCTAGAGAATTAAGGACCCCGTCCGGGGAGCTGTTTTTT.

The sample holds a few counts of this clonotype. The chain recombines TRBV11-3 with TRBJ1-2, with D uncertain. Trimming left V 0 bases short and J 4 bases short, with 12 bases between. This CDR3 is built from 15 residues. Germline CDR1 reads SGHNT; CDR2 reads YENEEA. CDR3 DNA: TGTGCCAGCAGCTTAGATGCCAGTCACCCCTATGGCTACACCTTC. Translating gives CASSLDASHPYGYTF.

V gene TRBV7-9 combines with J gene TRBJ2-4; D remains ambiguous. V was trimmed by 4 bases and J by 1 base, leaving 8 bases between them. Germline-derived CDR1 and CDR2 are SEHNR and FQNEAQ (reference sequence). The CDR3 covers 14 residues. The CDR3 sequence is CASSYMGAKNIQYF. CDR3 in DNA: TGTGCCAGCAGCTATATGGGGGCCAAAAACATTCAGTACTTC.

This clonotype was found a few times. The CDR3, as DNA: TGTGCCAGCAGGTCTGAGCGGGAGGGCCACTACGAGCAGTACTTC. This sequence encodes CASRSEREGHYEQYF. The rearrangement uses TRBV6-2 or TRBV6-3 and TRBJ2-7, with 10 bases aligning to TRBD2. With V trimmed by 6 bases and J by 3 bases, 8 bases remained unmatched. The CDR3 totals 15 residues. Germline lookup yields CDR1 MNHEY and CDR2 SVGEGT.

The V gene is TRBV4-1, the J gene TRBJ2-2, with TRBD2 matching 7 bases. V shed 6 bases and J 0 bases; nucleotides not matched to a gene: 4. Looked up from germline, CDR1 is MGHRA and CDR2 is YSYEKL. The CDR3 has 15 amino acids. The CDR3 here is CASSQSGTNTGELFF. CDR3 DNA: TGCGCCAGCAGTCAAAGCGGGACGAACACCGGGGAGCTGTTTTTT.

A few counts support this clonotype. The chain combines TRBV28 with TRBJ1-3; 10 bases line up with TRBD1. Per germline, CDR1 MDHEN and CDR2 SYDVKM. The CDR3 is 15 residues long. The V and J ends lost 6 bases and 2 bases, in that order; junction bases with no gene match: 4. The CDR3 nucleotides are TGTGCCAGCAGGGGACAGGGGTTTCCTGGAAACACCATATATTTT. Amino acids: CASRGQGFPGNTIYF.

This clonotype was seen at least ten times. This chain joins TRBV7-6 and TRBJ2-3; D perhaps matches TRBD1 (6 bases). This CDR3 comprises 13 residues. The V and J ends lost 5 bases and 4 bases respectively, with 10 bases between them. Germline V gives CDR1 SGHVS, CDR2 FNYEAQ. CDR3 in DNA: TGTGCCAGCAGCCTCCGGACAGCAGATACGCAGTATTTT. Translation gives CASSLRTADTQYF.

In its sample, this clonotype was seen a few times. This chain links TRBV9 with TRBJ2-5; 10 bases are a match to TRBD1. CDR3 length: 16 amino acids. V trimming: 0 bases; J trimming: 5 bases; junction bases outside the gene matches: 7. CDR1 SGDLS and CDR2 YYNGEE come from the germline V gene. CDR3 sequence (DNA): TGTGCCAGCAGCGTAGCTGCCGACAGGGGGCGGGAGACCCAGTACTTC. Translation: CASSVAADRGRETQYF.

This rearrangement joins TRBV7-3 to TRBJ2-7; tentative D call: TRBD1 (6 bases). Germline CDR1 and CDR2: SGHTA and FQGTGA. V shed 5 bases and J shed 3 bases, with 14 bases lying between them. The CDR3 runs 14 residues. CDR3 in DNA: TGTGCCAGCAGCCCCCGGGACACTATCTACGAGCAGTACTTC. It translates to CASSPRDTIYEQYF. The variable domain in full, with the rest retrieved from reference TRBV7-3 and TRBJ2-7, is GAGVSQTPSNKVTEKGKYVELRCDPISGHTALYWYRQSLGQGPEFLIYFQGTGAADDSGLPNDRFFAVRPEGSVSTLKIQRTERGDSAVYLCASSPRDTIYEQYFGPGTRLTVT.

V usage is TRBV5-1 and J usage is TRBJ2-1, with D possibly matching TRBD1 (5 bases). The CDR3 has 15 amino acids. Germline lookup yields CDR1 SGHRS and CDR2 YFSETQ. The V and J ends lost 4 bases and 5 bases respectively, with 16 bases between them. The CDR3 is CASSPTVIDNNEQFF. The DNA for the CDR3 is TGCGCCAGCAGCCCGACAGTGATTGATAACAATGAGCAGTTCTTC.

The chain's CDR3 is CASSQGQGVKETQYF. Here the CDR3 DNA reads TGTGCCAGCAGCCAGGGACAGGGGGTGAAAGAGACCCAGTACTTC. The chain joins TRBV3-1 to TRBJ2-5; 11 bases map to TRBD1. The CDR3 length is 15 residues. The V segment lost 3 bases and the J segment 3 bases; nucleotides outside the gene matches: 3. Germline CDR1 is LGHDT and CDR2 is YNNKEL (reference sequence).

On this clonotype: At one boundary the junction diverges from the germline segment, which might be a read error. Written as DNA, the CDR3 is TGTGCCATCAGTGAGTCGACCGGCTACGATGGCTACACTTTC. Its translation: CAISESTGYDGYTF. The chain links TRBV10-3 to TRBJ1-2, with unresolved D. This CDR3 contains 14 residues. CDR1 ENHRY and CDR2 SYGVKD come from the germline V gene.

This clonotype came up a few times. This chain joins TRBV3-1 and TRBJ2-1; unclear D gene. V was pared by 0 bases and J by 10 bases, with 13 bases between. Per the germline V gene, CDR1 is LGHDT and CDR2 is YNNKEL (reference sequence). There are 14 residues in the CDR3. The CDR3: CASSQDTTYREQFF. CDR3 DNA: TGTGCCAGCAGCCAAGATACGACCTATAGGGAGCAGTTCTTC.

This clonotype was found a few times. For the CDR3, the DNA is TGCAGTGCTAGAGATAGGGGCGAGGATGGCTACACCTTC. This encodes CSARDRGEDGYTF. The V call is TRBV20-1, the J call TRBJ1-2; weak D call: TRBD1 (5 bases). Germline-derived CDR1 and CDR2 are DFQATT and SNEGSKA (reference sequence). The CDR3 is made up of 13 amino acids. Trimming removed 0 bases at V and 6 bases at J, with 11 bases between.

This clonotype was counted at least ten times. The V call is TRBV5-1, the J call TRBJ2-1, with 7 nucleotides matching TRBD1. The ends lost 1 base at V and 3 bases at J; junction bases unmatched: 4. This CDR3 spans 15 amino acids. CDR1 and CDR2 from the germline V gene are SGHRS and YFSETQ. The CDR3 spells CASSLRDRDYNEQFF. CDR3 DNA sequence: TGCGCCAGCAGCTTGCGGGACAGAGACTACAATGAGCAGTTCTTC.

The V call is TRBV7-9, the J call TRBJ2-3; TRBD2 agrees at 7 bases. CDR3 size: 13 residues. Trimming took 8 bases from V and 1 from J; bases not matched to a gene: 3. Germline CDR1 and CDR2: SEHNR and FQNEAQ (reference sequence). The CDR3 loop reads CASAGVRTDTQYF. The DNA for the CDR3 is TGTGCCAGCGCGGGAGTGCGCACAGATACGCAGTATTTT.